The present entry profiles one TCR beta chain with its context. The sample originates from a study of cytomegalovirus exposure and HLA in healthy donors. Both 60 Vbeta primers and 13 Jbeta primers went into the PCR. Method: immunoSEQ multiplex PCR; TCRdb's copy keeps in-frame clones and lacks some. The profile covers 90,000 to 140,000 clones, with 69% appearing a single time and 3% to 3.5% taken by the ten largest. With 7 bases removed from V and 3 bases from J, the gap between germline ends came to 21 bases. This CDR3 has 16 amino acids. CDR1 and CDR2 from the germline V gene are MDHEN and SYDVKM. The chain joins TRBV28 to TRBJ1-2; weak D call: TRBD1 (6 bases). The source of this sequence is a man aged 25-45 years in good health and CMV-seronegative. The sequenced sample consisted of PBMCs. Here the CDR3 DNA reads TGTGCCAGCACCTGGGGGGGAAGGGGGTCTGACTATGGCTACACCTTC. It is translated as CASTWGGRGSDYGYTF.